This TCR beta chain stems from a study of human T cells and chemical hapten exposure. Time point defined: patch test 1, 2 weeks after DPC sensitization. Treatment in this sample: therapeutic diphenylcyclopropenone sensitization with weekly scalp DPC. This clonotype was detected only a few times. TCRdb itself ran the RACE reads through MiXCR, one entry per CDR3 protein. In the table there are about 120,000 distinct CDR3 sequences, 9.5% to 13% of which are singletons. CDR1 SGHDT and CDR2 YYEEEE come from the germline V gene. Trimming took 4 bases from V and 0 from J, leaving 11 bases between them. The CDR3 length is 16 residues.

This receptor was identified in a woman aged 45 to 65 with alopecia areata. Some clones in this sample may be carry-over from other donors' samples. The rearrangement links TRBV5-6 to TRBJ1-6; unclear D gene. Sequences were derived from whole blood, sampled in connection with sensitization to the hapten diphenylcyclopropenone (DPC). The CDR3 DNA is TGTGCCAGCAGCCTTGAGGTTTACTCCTATAATTCACCCCTCCACTTT. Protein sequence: CASSLEVYSYNSPLHF.